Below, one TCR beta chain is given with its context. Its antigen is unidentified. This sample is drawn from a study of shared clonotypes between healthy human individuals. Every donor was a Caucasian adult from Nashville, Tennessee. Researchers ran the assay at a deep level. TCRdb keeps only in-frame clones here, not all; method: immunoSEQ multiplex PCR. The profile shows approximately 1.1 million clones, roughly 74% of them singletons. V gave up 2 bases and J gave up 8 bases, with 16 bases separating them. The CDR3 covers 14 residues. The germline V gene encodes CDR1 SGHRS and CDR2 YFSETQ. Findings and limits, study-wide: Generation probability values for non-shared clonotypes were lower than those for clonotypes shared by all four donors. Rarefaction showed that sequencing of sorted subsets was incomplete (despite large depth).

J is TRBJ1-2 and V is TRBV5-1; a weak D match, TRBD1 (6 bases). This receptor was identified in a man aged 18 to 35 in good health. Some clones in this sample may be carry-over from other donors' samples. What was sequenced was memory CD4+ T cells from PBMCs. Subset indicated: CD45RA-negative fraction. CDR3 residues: CASSFSYRVEGYTF. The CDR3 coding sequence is TGCGCCAGCAGCTTTTCATACAGGGTTGAGGGCTACACCTTC.